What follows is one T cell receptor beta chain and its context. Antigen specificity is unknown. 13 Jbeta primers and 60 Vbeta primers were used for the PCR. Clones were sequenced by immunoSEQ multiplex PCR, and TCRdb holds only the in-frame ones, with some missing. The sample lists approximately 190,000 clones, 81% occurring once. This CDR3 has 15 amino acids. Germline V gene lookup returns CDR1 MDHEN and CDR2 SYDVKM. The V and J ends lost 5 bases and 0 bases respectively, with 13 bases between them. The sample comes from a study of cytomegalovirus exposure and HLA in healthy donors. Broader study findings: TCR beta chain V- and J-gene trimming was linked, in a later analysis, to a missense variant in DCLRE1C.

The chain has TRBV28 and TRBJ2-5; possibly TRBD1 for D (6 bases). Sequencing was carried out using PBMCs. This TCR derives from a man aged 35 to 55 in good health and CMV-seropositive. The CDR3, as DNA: TGTGCCAGCAGTCCCGGGACAAAAGACCAAGAGACCCAGTACTTC. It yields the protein CASSPGTKDQETQYF. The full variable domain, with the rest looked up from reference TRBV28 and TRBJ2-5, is DVKVTQSSRYLVKRTGEKVFLECVQDMDHENMFWYRQDPGLGLRLIYFSYDVKMKEKGDIPEGYSVSREKKERFSLILESASTNQTSMYLCASSPGTKDQETQYFGPGTRLLVL.